The 28 T cell receptor beta chains below come from one sample, sequenced in a study of control samples from healthy donors and cancer patients. Repertoires were generated with immunoSEQ multiplex PCR, while TCRdb's copy carries only in-frame clones and drops some. The data show 40,000 or so clones, with around 93% seen just once and 22% held by the top ten. The source material was PBMCs. The source of these receptors is a woman between 35 and 50 years old with head and neck cancer.

This chain joins TRBV4-1 and TRBJ2-1; the match to TRBD2 covers 13 bases. The germline V gene has CDR1 MGHRA and CDR2 YSYEKL. This CDR3 comprises 14 residues. V lost 6 bases and J lost 10; bases outside the gene matches: 6. CDR3 nucleotides: TGCGCCAGCAGTCCGACTAGCGGGGGGCCGGAGCAGTTCTTC. As protein: CASSPTSGGPEQFF.

The chain joins TRBV7-6 to TRBJ1-2; possibly TRBD1 for D (6 bases). The germline V gene has CDR1 SGHVS and CDR2 FNYEAQ. Trimming took off 5 bases at V and 2 bases at J, with 15 bases between the two ends. The CDR3 is 15 amino acids. CDR3 bases: TGTGCCAGCAGCCCAATGAAGGGGGACAACTATGGCTACACCTTC. Translating it yields CASSPMKGDNYGYTF.

J is TRBJ2-5 and V is TRBV11-1; 10 positions agree with TRBD2. V shed 0 bases and J 1 base; nucleotides not matched to a gene: 2. CDR1 and CDR2 from the germline V gene are SGHAT and FQDESV (reference sequence). This CDR3 is built from 16 residues. For the CDR3, the DNA is TGTGCCAGCAGCTTAGCGCTAGCGGGAGTCCAAGAGACCCAGTACTTC. Translation: CASSLALAGVQETQYF.

The DNA for the CDR3 is TGTGCCAGCAGTTCAGGGGGGTTTTCCTACAATGAGCAGTTCTTC. Protein sequence: CASSSGGFSYNEQFF. This chain uses TRBV27 with TRBJ2-1; a possible D gene is TRBD1 (7 bases). V shed 4 bases and J shed 1 base, with 11 bases lying between them. The V gene's germline CDR1 is MNHEY and CDR2 SMNVEV (reference sequence). The CDR3 length is 15 residues.

This clone was observed once. This chain links TRBV5-1 with TRBJ1-1, with 9 positions matching TRBD1. The length of the CDR3 is 15 residues. Looked up from germline, CDR1 is SGHRS and CDR2 is YFSETQ. Trimming at V came to 4 bases and at J to 4 bases, leaving 8 bases not matched to a gene. As DNA, the CDR3 is TGCGCCAGCAGCCTACGACAGGGGGTAGGCACTGAAGCTTTCTTT. This sequence encodes CASSLRQGVGTEAFF.

V gene TRBV30 combines with J gene TRBJ1-1; D is unresolved. The germline V gene has CDR1 GTSNPN and CDR2 SVGIG (reference sequence). Trimming removed 2 bases at V and 0 bases at J, with 7 bases between. The CDR3 spans 13 residues. The CDR3 sequence is CAWSSGMNTEAFF. The CDR3 DNA follows: TGTGCCTGGAGTTCCGGCATGAACACTGAAGCTTTCTTT. Based on the CDR3 plus reference TRBV30 and TRBJ1-1, the full variable domain is SQTIHQWPATLVQPVGSPLSLECTVEGTSNPNLYWYRQAAGRGLQLLFYSVGIGQISSEVPQNLSASRPQDRQFILSSKKLLLSDSGFYLCAWSSGMNTEAFFGQGTRLTVV.

The CDR3 DNA reads as TGTGCCAGCACCCCATCCGGACTAGCGGGAGGCCCTACTGGGACCCAGTACTTC. This translates into CASTPSGLAGGPTGTQYF. V and J are TRBV28 and TRBJ2-5; 14 nucleotides agree with TRBD2. The V gene end was trimmed by 7 bases and the J gene end by 7 bases; junction bases not matched to a gene: 17. Germline-derived CDR1 and CDR2 are MDHEN and SYDVKM. The CDR3 extends over 18 amino acids.

Remarks on this clone: The same CDR3 can be traced to other DNA sequences in this sample. This chain links TRBV5-4 with TRBJ2-5; no reliable D call. V gave up 3 bases and J gave up 1 base, with 1 base separating them. The CDR3 has 11 residues. Germline V gene lookup returns CDR1 SGHNT and CDR2 YYREEE (reference sequence). CDR3: CASSSQETQYF. CDR3 DNA: TGTGCCAGCAGCTCCCAAGAGACCCAGTACTTC.

The chain joins TRBV5-1 to TRBJ2-2, with unresolved D. The CDR3 has 16 amino acids. Germline CDR1 and CDR2: SGHRS and YFSETQ. The V and J ends lost 4 bases and 8 bases respectively, with 21 bases between them. Here the CDR3 reads CASSPWGRTRGGELFF. Here the CDR3 DNA reads TGCGCCAGCAGCCCTTGGGGAAGGACCCGTGGAGGGGAGCTGTTTTTT.

The chain carries TRBV6-5 and TRBJ2-1; no clear D gene. The germline V gene has CDR1 MNHEY and CDR2 SVGAGI. V gave up 2 bases and J gave up 1 base, with 6 bases separating them. The CDR3 extends over 14 amino acids. CDR3: CASSYRSSYNEQFF. The CDR3 DNA follows: TGTGCCAGCAGTTACAGGTCTTCCTACAATGAGCAGTTCTTC.

The chain joins TRBV29-1 to TRBJ2-7, with D possibly matching TRBD2 (6 bases). The CDR3 contains 12 residues. Germline CDR1 and CDR2: SQVTM and ANQGSEA. The V and J ends lost 6 bases and 2 bases respectively, with 11 bases between them. CDR3 DNA: TGCAGCGTAGGCGGGGAGCCCTACGAGCAGTACTTC. It is translated as CSVGGEPYEQYF.

This clone was seen once. The chain uses TRBV24-1 and TRBJ1-2; perhaps TRBD1 as D (6 bases). V was cut by 9 bases and J by 5 bases, with 12 bases left in between. CDR1 is KGHDR, CDR2 SFDVKD, per germline. The CDR3 extends over 12 amino acids. CDR3 coding DNA: TGTGCCACCGGGGGGCAGGAGTATGGCTACACCTTC. It codes for CATGGQEYGYTF.

In nucleotides, the CDR3 is TGTGCCAGCAGCCCGAGTTTCGGCGGGACAGGGAATTCCTACGAGCAGTACTTC. Protein sequence: CASSPSFGGTGNSYEQYF. V usage is TRBV28 and J usage is TRBJ2-7, with 9 nucleotides matching TRBD1. CDR3 size: 18 residues. The trim removed 6 bases at V and 1 base at J, leaving 16 bases unmatched. The germline V gene encodes CDR1 MDHEN and CDR2 SYDVKM.

The chain combines TRBV19 with TRBJ1-2; D ambiguous. The CDR3 contains 12 residues. Trimming left V 7 bases short and J 6 bases short, with 12 bases between. Germline values: CDR1 LNHDA, CDR2 SQIVND (reference sequence). The CDR3 sequence is CASTQWENGYTF. The CDR3 DNA sequence: TGTGCCAGTACCCAGTGGGAGAATGGCTACACCTTC.

This chain uses TRBV6-5 with TRBJ2-7, with D perhaps TRBD1 (6 bases). The CDR3 covers 13 residues. The V and J ends lost 6 bases and 3 bases respectively, with 12 bases between them. The germline V gene has CDR1 MNHEY and CDR2 SVGAGI. The CDR3 loop reads CASSLTGYYEQYF. The CDR3 DNA is TGTGCCAGCAGCTTAACAGGGTACTACGAGCAGTACTTC.

The chain recombines TRBV6-5 with TRBJ1-2; D ambiguous. Trimming removed 0 bases at V and 4 bases at J, with 12 bases between. This CDR3 comprises 15 residues. Germline loops: CDR1 MNHEY, CDR2 SVGAGI. In DNA form, the CDR3 reads TGTGCCAGCAGTTACTCAAGTCGGACTTTCTATGGCTACACCTTC. It yields the protein CASSYSSRTFYGYTF.

The chain couples TRBV7-2 to TRBJ1-4; no firm D call. This CDR3 region has 14 residues. V lost 6 bases to trimming and J lost 0 bases, with 8 bases between them. In germline, CDR1 is SGHTA, CDR2 FQGNSA. The CDR3 coding sequence is TGTGCCAGCAGGCGACTGGCAACTAATGAAAAACTGTTTTTT. This sequence encodes CASRRLATNEKLFF.

Points on this clone: The junction differs from germline at one of its ends, possibly a read error. The chain carries TRBV5-1 and TRBJ1-1; the match to TRBD1 covers 8 bases. Germline values: CDR1 SGHRS, CDR2 YFSETQ. This CDR3 contains 17 residues. The CDR3 spells CARSLGARAGGLAEAFF. CDR3 nucleotides: TGCGCCCGCAGCTTGGGGGCTAGGGCAGGGGGCTTGGCTGAAGCTTTCTTT.

V is TRBV7-7 and J is TRBJ2-3, with 7 bases that match TRBD1. The CDR3 consists of 15 residues. J was trimmed by 5 bases and V by 5 bases; bases with no gene match: 10. Germline V gene data show CDR1 as SSHAT and CDR2 as FNYEAQ (reference sequence). This CDR3 reads CASSPRGNRGDTQYF. In DNA, the CDR3 is TGTGCCAGCAGCCCCCGGGGAAACAGGGGAGATACGCAGTATTTT.

The J gene is TRBJ2-7, the V gene TRBV19; perhaps TRBD2 as D (6 bases). This CDR3 has 14 residues. Deletions cut 10 bases from V and 3 bases from J, with 19 bases between. In germline, CDR1 is LNHDA, CDR2 SQIVND (reference sequence). The CDR3 loop reads CATTSRGNGYEQYF. CDR3 coding DNA: TGTGCCACCACTAGCCGGGGTAACGGCTACGAGCAGTACTTC.

The chain employs TRBV15 and TRBJ2-7, with D possibly TRBD1 on 5 matching bases. Trimming shortened V by 2 bases and J by 3 bases, and 11 bases separated the two germline ends. The CDR3 runs to 14 residues. CDR1 LNHNV and CDR2 YYDKDF come from the germline V gene (reference sequence). The CDR3 nucleotides are TGTGCCACCAGCAGACAAACAGGATACTACGAGCAGTACTTC. This gives the protein CATSRQTGYYEQYF.

V is TRBV6-6 and J is TRBJ1-2, with 10 bases aligning to TRBD1. Trimming at V came to 2 bases and at J to 0 bases, leaving 0 bases not matched to a gene. The CDR3 consists of 15 residues. Germline V gives CDR1 MNHNY, CDR2 SVGAGI (reference sequence). The CDR3 sequence is CASSYGQGANYGYTF. The CDR3 nucleotides are TGTGCCAGCAGTTACGGACAGGGGGCTAACTATGGCTACACCTTC.

V is TRBV30 and J is TRBJ2-1; D possibly matches TRBD1 or TRBD2 (5 bases each). The germline V gene has CDR1 GTSNPN and CDR2 SVGIG (reference sequence). Trimming took off 4 bases at V and 6 bases at J, with 16 bases between the two ends. This CDR3 spans 14 amino acids. The CDR3 spells CAWTDGMRGNEQFF. The CDR3 nucleotides read TGTGCCTGGACCGACGGAATGAGGGGCAATGAGCAGTTCTTC.

The CDR3 DNA reads TGTGCCAGCTCACCACCCCAGTTGGGTACAGATACGCAGTATTTT. Its protein product is CASSPPQLGTDTQYF. V usage is TRBV18 and J usage is TRBJ2-3; D remains unclear. Trimming took 0 bases from V and 3 from J, leaving 10 bases between them. From germline, CDR1 is KGHSH and CDR2 LQKENI. This CDR3 is 15 amino acids long.

This rearrangement joins TRBV7-2 to TRBJ2-1; 11 bases map to TRBD2. The germline gives CDR1 SGHTA, CDR2 FQGNSA. CDR3 length: 14 amino acids. V shed 5 bases, J shed 5 bases, and the junction held 2 bases outside the gene matches. This CDR3 is CASSILAGDNEQFF. The CDR3 DNA sequence: TGTGCCAGCAGCATACTAGCGGGGGACAATGAGCAGTTCTTC.

J is TRBJ2-7 and V is TRBV11-3, with 7 bases that match TRBD1. This CDR3 comprises 13 residues. Losses at the gene ends were 5 bases for V and 4 bases for J; bases not matched to a gene: 5. Germline-derived CDR1 and CDR2 are SGHNT and YENEEA. CDR3 loop: CASSRDRGYEQYF. For the CDR3, the DNA is TGTGCCAGCAGCCGGGACAGAGGATACGAGCAGTACTTC.

The chain couples TRBV6-5 to TRBJ2-3; tentatively, D is TRBD2 (6 bases). Germline V gene data show CDR1 as MNHEY and CDR2 as SVGAGI. V was cut by 0 bases and J by 4 bases, with 11 bases left in between. This CDR3 has 15 amino acids. In nucleotides, the CDR3 is TGTGCCAGCAGTTACTCGGGGCGGGACGCAGATACGCAGTATTTT. This gives the protein CASSYSGRDADTQYF.

The chain carries TRBV30 and TRBJ2-1; the match to TRBD2 covers 12 bases. There are 16 residues in the CDR3. CDR1 and CDR2 (germline): GTSNPN, SVGIG (reference sequence). Losses at the gene ends were 4 bases for V and 7 bases for J; bases not matched to a gene: 11. The CDR3 loop is CAWIKRGLAGTNEQFF. CDR3 bases: TGTGCCTGGATAAAAAGGGGACTAGCGGGTACAAATGAGCAGTTCTTC.